This T cell receptor beta chain was recovered during a study of T cell responses to AZD1222 COVID-19 vaccine. The study's findings and limits: Reportedly, nearly half of unique spike TCRs recognized epitopes outside B.1.351/B.1.1.7 mutations. With two AZD1222 doses given, Spike-specific TCR breadth and depth both rose. The donor cohort was predominantly white British with a female majority, and clonal diversity may have been underestimated.

Comments on this clone: What it recognizes is unknown.

Second-dose intervals of approximately 4 or approximately 12 weeks were pooled. V dropped 3 bases and J dropped 2 bases, with 14 bases sitting between them. Germline V gene data show CDR1 as SQVTM and CDR2 as ANQGSEA. The CDR3 is 14 residues long. Clones were read by immunoSEQ multiplex PCR, and TCRdb kept only the in-frame ones, dropping some. The sample contains 150,000 or so clones, nearly 95% of which appear only once. The clonotype comes from an adult who received the AZD1222 COVID-19 vaccine. The chain combines TRBV29-1 with TRBJ2-7, with D maybe TRBD2 (5 bases). The sample was peripheral blood, taken 28 days after the second AZD1222 dose. In DNA, the CDR3 is TGCAGCGTTGAGGATGGGAGCGCTGCCTACGAGCAGTACTTC. It translates to CSVEDGSAAYEQYF.